These 19 T cell receptor beta chains came from one sample sequenced in a study of shared clonotypes between healthy human individuals. The data were produced by immunoSEQ multiplex PCR, yet TCRdb's version contains in-frame clones alone and is incomplete. The sample has some 500,000 clones; 90% to 96% are singletons. The sample was naive CD4+ T cells sorted from blood. The subset was: CD45RA+ positively selected. Source of these receptors: a woman aged 25 to 39 in good health.

This clone was observed a single time. This chain joins TRBV7-2 and TRBJ1-1; D unresolved. The CDR3 is 18 amino acids. V was pared by 5 bases and J by 0 bases, with 22 bases between. CDR1 is SGHTA, CDR2 FQGNSA, per germline. The CDR3 sequence: CASSKTQLGPRMNTEAFF. CDR3 sequence (DNA): TGTGCCAGCAGCAAGACTCAGCTAGGGCCTAGAATGAACACTGAAGCTTTCTTT.

This sequence joins TRBV6-5 and TRBJ2-3, with D perhaps TRBD1 (6 bases). Trimming removed 8 bases from V and 2 bases from J, with 11 bases in between. Germline CDR1 MNHEY, CDR2 SVGAGI. The CDR3 covers 13 residues. The CDR3 DNA reads as TGTGCCAGCCGGACAGATTCCACAGATACGCAGTATTTT. Amino acids: CASRTDSTDTQYF.

This rearrangement joins TRBV28 to TRBJ2-2; D remains ambiguous. The CDR3 covers 16 residues. In germline, CDR1 is MDHEN, CDR2 SYDVKM. V gave up 8 bases and J gave up 1 base, with 17 bases separating them. The CDR3 reads CASASPGRMNTGELFF. Here the CDR3 DNA reads TGTGCCAGCGCCTCCCCCGGGCGGATGAACACCGGGGAGCTGTTTTTT.

The rearrangement uses TRBV28 and TRBJ1-6; the match to TRBD1 covers 7 bases. V lost 2 bases to trimming and J lost 9 bases; unmatched junction nucleotides: 7. CDR3 size: 15 residues. Germline CDR1 and CDR2: MDHEN and SYDVKM. DNA for the CDR3: TGTGCCAGCAGTTTACCGACAGGGATCGGTTCACCCCTCCACTTT. Translating it yields CASSLPTGIGSPLHF.

J is TRBJ1-1 and V is TRBV6-5; D ambiguous. In germline, CDR1 is MNHEY, CDR2 SVGAGI. The length of the CDR3 is 11 residues. Between the trimmed V and J ends, which lost 8 bases and 1 base, there was a span of 5 bases. The CDR3 loop is CASLQNTEAFF. DNA of the CDR3: TGTGCCAGCTTGCAGAACACTGAAGCTTTCTTT.

The chain employs TRBV10-3 and TRBJ2-1; TRBD2 might be the D (5 bases). Germline-derived CDR1 and CDR2 are ENHRY and SYGVKD. The V end was cut by 5 bases, the J end by 7 bases, with 15 bases between. CDR3 length equals 14 residues. The CDR3: CAISLAPDANEQFF. Written as DNA, the CDR3 is TGTGCCATCAGTCTAGCCCCGGACGCGAATGAGCAGTTCTTC.

V usage is TRBV18 and J usage is TRBJ2-4; no clear D. This CDR3 comprises 15 residues. With 2 bases removed from V and 1 base from J, the gap between germline ends came to 9 bases. CDR1 and CDR2 from the germline V gene are KGHSH and LQKENI. In nucleotides, the CDR3 is TGTGCCAGCTCACCAGGGCGTGTGGCCAAAAACATTCAGTACTTC. Protein product: CASSPGRVAKNIQYF.

CDR3 DNA sequence: TGCGCCAGCAGTAAGCGGGAACAGGGGGAGCAGTACTTC. Its translation is CASSKREQGEQYF. This chain connects TRBV5-1 to TRBJ2-7; either TRBD1 or TRBD2 may supply D (7 bases each). V was clipped by 5 bases and J by 7 bases, with 16 bases between them. Germline lookup yields CDR1 SGHRS and CDR2 YFSETQ. The CDR3 is 13 residues long.

V and J are TRBV27 and TRBJ2-1; 8 nucleotides line up with TRBD2. With V trimmed by 3 bases and J by 11 bases, 15 bases remained unmatched. The CDR3 is made up of 16 amino acids. Germline CDR1 and CDR2: MNHEY and SMNVEV (reference sequence). CDR3 in DNA: TGTGCCAGCAGTTTGCATTCGGGACTAGACTCCCCCCAGCAGTTCTTC. Its protein product is CASSLHSGLDSPQQFF.

The genes are TRBV28 and TRBJ2-2; perhaps TRBD1 as D (7 bases). Trimming left V 6 bases short and J 5 bases short, with 34 bases between. The CDR3 has 21 amino acids. CDR1 and CDR2 (germline): MDHEN, SYDVKM. CDR3 region: CASRNPPQGVFTGEGTGELFF. The CDR3 DNA follows: TGTGCCAGCAGAAACCCACCCCAGGGGGTGTTTACGGGAGAGGGGACCGGGGAGCTGTTTTTT.

CDR3 residues: CASSSSKGGIIRPQHF. The CDR3 DNA reads as TGTGCCAGCAGTTCATCGAAGGGGGGAATAATACGGCCCCAGCATTTT. The chain couples TRBV28 to TRBJ1-5, with a tentative D call TRBD1 (6 bases). Trimming shortened V by 4 bases and J by 9 bases, and 22 bases separated the two germline ends. CDR1 and CDR2 from the germline V gene are MDHEN and SYDVKM. This CDR3 comprises 16 residues.

The chain couples TRBV5-4 to TRBJ2-7, with a tentative D call TRBD1 (5 bases). CDR3 length: 15 residues. CDR1 and CDR2 from the germline V gene are SGHNT and YYREEE (reference sequence). Trimming left V 4 bases short and J 7 bases short, with 21 bases between. The CDR3 region is CASSQLPTDFGEQYF. The CDR3 DNA follows: TGTGCCAGCAGCCAACTCCCGACAGACTTTGGGGAGCAGTACTTC.

The gene calls are TRBV5-6 and TRBJ1-4; D uncertain. The CDR3 runs to 16 residues. CDR1 is SGHDT and CDR2 is YYEEEE in the germline V gene. The V end was cut by 3 bases, the J end by 6 bases, with 18 bases between. The CDR3 protein is CASSSTIWARDEKLFF. The DNA of the CDR3 is TGTGCCAGCAGCTCCACGATTTGGGCCCGCGATGAAAAACTGTTTTTT.

A single count supports this clone. The CDR3 loop reads CASSESGAYYGYTF. As DNA, the CDR3 is TGTGCCAGCAGTGAATCAGGGGCGTACTATGGCTACACCTTC. The rearrangement joins TRBV25-1 to TRBJ1-2; TRBD1 might be the D (6 bases). V lost 1 base and J lost 3, with 9 bases in between. The CDR3 covers 14 residues. The germline V gene encodes CDR1 MGHDK and CDR2 SYGVNS.

This chain joins TRBV28 and TRBJ1-2; TRBD1 agrees at 8 bases. Trimming took 1 base from V and 8 from J; bases not matched to a gene: 15. The CDR3 consists of 17 residues. Germline loops: CDR1 MDHEN, CDR2 SYDVKM. DNA for the CDR3: TGTGCCAGCAGTTTATATGGGAGTTTTGACAGGGGCCGGGGCTACACCTTC. Translated: CASSLYGSFDRGRGYTF.

This chain joins TRBV19 and TRBJ2-5; tentative D call: TRBD2 (5 bases). The V and J ends lost 0 bases and 5 bases respectively, with 7 bases between them. CDR3 length equals 13 residues. Looked up from germline, CDR1 is LNHDA and CDR2 is SQIVND (reference sequence). The CDR3 region is CASSIDSVETQYF. CDR3 sequence (DNA): TGTGCCAGTAGTATAGATAGCGTGGAGACCCAGTACTTC. Variable domain in full (rest from reference TRBV19 and TRBJ2-5): DGGITQSPKYLFRKEGQNVTLSCEQNLNHDAMYWYRQDPGQGLRLIYYSQIVNDFQKGDIAEGYSVSREKKESFPLTVTSAQKNPTAFYLCASSIDSVETQYFGPGTRLLVL.

The chain couples TRBV6-5 to TRBJ1-4, with TRBD1 identical over 7 bases. Germline V gives CDR1 MNHEY, CDR2 SVGAGI. The CDR3 is 16 residues long. V shed 0 bases, J shed 5 bases, and the junction held 6 bases outside the gene matches. The CDR3, as DNA: TGTGCCAGCAGTTACTCGTTCGGACAGGCAAATGAAAAACTGTTTTTT. Amino acid sequence: CASSYSFGQANEKLFF.

The chain recombines TRBV5-4 with TRBJ2-3; D is unresolved. This CDR3 is built from 14 residues. Germline V CDR1 and CDR2: SGHNT, YYREEE (reference sequence). V was pared by 4 bases and J by 4 bases, with 13 bases between. CDR3 sequence (DNA): TGTGCCAGCAGCCAGCCGCCTCCGGCAGATACGCAGTATTTT. It yields the protein CASSQPPPADTQYF.

This clone was counted once. The genes are TRBV28 and TRBJ1-5, with unresolved D. Germline CDR1 MDHEN, CDR2 SYDVKM. The CDR3 covers 13 residues. V lost 6 bases and J lost 3, with 9 bases in between. The CDR3 nucleotides read TGTGCCAGCAGGGCGGAGAACAATCAGCCCCAGCATTTT. Translation gives CASRAENNQPQHF.